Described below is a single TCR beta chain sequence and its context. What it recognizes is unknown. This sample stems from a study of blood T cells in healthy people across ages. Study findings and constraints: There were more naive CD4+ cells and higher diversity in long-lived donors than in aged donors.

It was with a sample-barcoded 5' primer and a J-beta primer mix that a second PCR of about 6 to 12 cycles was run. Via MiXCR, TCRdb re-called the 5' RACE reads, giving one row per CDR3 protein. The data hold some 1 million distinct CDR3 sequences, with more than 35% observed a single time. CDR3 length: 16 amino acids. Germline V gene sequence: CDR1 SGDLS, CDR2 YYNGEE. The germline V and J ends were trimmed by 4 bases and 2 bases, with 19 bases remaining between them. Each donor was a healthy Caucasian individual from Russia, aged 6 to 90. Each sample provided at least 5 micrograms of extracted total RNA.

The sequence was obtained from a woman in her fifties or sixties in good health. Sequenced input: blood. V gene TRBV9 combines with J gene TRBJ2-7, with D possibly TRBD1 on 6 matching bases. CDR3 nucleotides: TGTGCCAGCAGCCCAAAGGGGGAATCGGTCCCCTACGAGCAGTACTTC. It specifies CASSPKGESVPYEQYF.